Each of the 8 T cell receptor beta chains below was sequenced from the same sample in a study of blood T cell repertoires in COVID-19. Sequencing used immunoSEQ multiplex PCR; TCRdb keeps in-frame clones, though not all of them. The sample yields 140,000 to 150,000 clones, roughly 84% seen once. Sequencing was done on a sample of peripheral blood. The source is a man younger than 40 with COVID-19, enrolled during active disease.

The table lists this clone with many counts. Other DNA sequences of this sample code for an identical CDR3. The chain combines TRBV6-1 with TRBJ1-2; D unclear. Deletions cut 1 base from V and 4 bases from J, with 10 bases between. This CDR3 spans 14 amino acids. Per the germline V gene, CDR1 is MNHNS and CDR2 is SASEGT. The CDR3 region has the DNA TGTGCCAGCAGTGAAGACTTAACAGTCTATGGCTACACCTTC. It is translated as CASSEDLTVYGYTF.

V usage is TRBV4-1 and J usage is TRBJ1-1; TRBD1 might be the D (6 bases). The V and J ends lost 1 base and 9 bases respectively, with 15 bases between them. In germline, CDR1 is MGHRA, CDR2 YSYEKL. This CDR3 spans 14 amino acids. The CDR3 DNA reads TGCGCCAGCAGCCAAGGTTCGACAGGCCAACAAGCTTTCTTT. Translating gives CASSQGSTGQQAFF.

This sequence joins TRBV11-2 and TRBJ1-6; 8 bases fit TRBD1. With V trimmed by 3 bases and J by 12 bases, 10 bases remained unmatched. The CDR3 contains 15 residues. Germline loops: CDR1 SGHAT, CDR2 FQNNGV. CDR3 region: CASSLSTGDIQPLHF. Here the CDR3 DNA reads TGTGCCAGCAGCTTGTCGACAGGGGATATTCAACCCCTCCACTTT.

The chain employs TRBV6-1 and TRBJ1-3; D may be TRBD1 (5 bases). This CDR3 has 16 amino acids. CDR1 MNHNS and CDR2 SASEGT come from the germline V gene. V lost 4 bases, J lost 0 bases, and 13 bases lay in between. CDR3 sequence: CASSGLGGNSGNTIYF. Written as DNA, the CDR3 is TGTGCCAGCAGTGGCCTTGGGGGGAACTCTGGAAACACCATATATTTT.

This CDR3 is CASSLRAAGTDTQYF. CDR3 nucleotides: TGTGCCAGCAGTCTCAGGGCGGCGGGGACAGATACGCAGTATTTT. V gene TRBV6-6 combines with J gene TRBJ2-3, with a tentative D call TRBD2 (6 bases). The V end lost 5 bases, the J end lost 3 bases, and 15 bases lay between the germline ends. The CDR3 runs to 15 residues. The germline V gene encodes CDR1 MNHNY and CDR2 SVGAGI (reference sequence).

This chain connects TRBV28 to TRBJ2-2, with a weak D call TRBD1 (5 bases). Germline loops: CDR1 MDHEN, CDR2 SYDVKM. This CDR3 comprises 16 residues. Trimming cost V 6 bases and J 0 bases, with 14 bases left between them. The CDR3 sequence: CASRPPETANTGELFF. In DNA, the CDR3 is TGTGCCAGCAGGCCGCCAGAGACAGCGAACACCGGGGAGCTGTTTTTT.

J is TRBJ2-7 and V is TRBV15, with 7 bases identical to TRBD2. The CDR3 covers 13 residues. Looked up from germline, CDR1 is LNHNV and CDR2 is YYDKDF (reference sequence). J was trimmed by 4 bases and V by 7 bases; bases with no gene match: 7. The CDR3, as DNA: TGTGCCACCACAGGGAGGGGATTGTACGAGCAGTACTTC. Translation gives CATTGRGLYEQYF.

The V gene is TRBV14, the J gene TRBJ2-7; D possibly corresponds to TRBD2 (5 bases). The CDR3 covers 16 residues. The germline V and J ends were trimmed by 1 base and 1 base, with 14 bases remaining between them. Germline V CDR1 and CDR2: SGHDN, FVKESK. As DNA, the CDR3 is TGTGCCAGCAGCCAAGCACGGGGTCCCATATCCTACGAGCAGTACTTC. It yields the protein CASSQARGPISYEQYF. Supplemented by reference TRBV14 and TRBJ2-7, the full variable domain reads EAGVTQFPSHSVIEKGQTVTLRCDPISGHDNLYWYRRVMGKEIKFLLHFVKESKQDESGMPNNRFLAERTGGTYSTLKVQPAELEDSGVYFCASSQARGPISYEQYFGPGTRLTVT.